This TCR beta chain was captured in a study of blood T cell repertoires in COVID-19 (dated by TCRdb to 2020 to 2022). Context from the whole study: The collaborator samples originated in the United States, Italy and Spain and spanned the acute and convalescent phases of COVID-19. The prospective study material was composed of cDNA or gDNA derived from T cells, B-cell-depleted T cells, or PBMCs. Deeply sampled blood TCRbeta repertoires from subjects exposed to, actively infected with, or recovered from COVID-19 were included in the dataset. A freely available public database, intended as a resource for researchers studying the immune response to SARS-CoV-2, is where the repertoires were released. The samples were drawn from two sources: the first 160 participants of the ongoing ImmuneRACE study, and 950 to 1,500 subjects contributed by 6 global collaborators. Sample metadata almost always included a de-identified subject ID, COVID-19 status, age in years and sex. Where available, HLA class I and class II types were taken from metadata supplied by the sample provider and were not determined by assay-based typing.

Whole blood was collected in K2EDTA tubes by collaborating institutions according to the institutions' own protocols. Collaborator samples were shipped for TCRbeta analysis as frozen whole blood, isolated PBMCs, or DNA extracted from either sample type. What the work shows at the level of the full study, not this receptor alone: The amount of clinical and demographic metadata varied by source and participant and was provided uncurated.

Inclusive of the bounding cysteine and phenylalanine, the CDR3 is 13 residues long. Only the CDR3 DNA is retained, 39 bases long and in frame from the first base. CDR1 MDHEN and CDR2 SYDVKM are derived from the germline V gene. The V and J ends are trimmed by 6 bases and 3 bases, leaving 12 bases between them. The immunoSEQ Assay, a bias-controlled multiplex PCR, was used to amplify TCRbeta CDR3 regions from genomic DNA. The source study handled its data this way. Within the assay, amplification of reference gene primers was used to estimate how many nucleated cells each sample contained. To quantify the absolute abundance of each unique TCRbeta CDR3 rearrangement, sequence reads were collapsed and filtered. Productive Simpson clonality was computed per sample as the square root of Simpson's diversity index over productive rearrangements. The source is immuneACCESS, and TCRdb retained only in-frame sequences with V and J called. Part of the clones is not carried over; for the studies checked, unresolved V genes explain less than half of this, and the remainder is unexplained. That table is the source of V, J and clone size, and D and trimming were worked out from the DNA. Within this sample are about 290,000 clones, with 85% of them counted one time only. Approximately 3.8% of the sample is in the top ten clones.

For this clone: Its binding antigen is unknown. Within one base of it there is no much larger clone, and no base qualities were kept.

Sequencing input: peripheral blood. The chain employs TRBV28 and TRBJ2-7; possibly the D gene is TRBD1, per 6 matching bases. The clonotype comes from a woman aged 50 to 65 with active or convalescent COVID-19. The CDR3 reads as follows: CASSSGQIYEQYF. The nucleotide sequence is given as TGTGCCAGCAGCTCCGGACAGATCTACGAGCAGTACTTC.